This entry features one T cell receptor beta chain sequence. Its antigen is still unknown. Clones were read by immunoSEQ multiplex PCR, and TCRdb kept only the in-frame ones, dropping some. The sample lists about 43,000 clones, 70% to 90% occurring once. Germline lookup yields CDR1 MDHEN and CDR2 SYDVKM. The ends were cut back, 5 bases at V and 6 bases at J, with 13 bases in the middle. CDR3 length equals 14 residues. This sample is part of a study of OX40 agonist ivuxolimab in advanced cancers. Regarding the study as a whole: Partial responders treated at 0.1-3.0 mg/kg exhibited clonal expansion among the lowest measured. By week 6 at 0.1 to 3.0 mg/kg, blood CD4+ and CD8+ T cells had expanded clonally.

This specimen consisted of CD4+ or CD8+ T cells sorted from blood, obtained in a trial of the OX40 agonist ivuxolimab. The receptor's source is an adult with an advanced solid tumor such as melanoma, head and neck, liver or kidney cancer. V usage is TRBV28 and J usage is TRBJ2-2, with TRBD1 as a possible D gene (6 bases). DNA for the CDR3: TGTGCCAGCAGTACTCCACAGGGCTCCGGGGAGCTGTTTTTT. It encodes CASSTPQGSGELFF.